The 12 T cell receptor beta chains in this list originate from one sample, sequenced in a study of regulatory T cells in long-lasting Graves disease. Described time point: newly diagnosed GD, antithyroid drugs for less than 3 months. Scientists built the TCR library using RNA that was extracted from PBMCs. The TCR beta library used iRepertoire HTBI primers with Arm-PCR amplification of CDR3. TCRdb used MiXCR to reprocess the multiplex PCR reads, holding one entry per CDR3 protein. This table has over 350,000 distinct CDR3 sequences, 14% appearing once. The sample also formed part of further work on T cells in Graves' hyperthyroidism and ophthalmopathy.

This material consisted of peripheral blood mononuclear cells (PBMCs), taken at new diagnosis, from a patient treated with antithyroid drugs. These receptors were collected from a woman aged 45-60 years with Graves disease.

This clonotype was counted a few times. The chain combines TRBV9 with TRBJ2-7; 7 bases are a match to TRBD1. This CDR3 region has 13 residues. J was trimmed by 3 bases and V by 0 bases; bases with no gene match: 0. Per germline, CDR1 SGDLS and CDR2 YYNGEE. The CDR3 region is CASSVGDSYEQYF. In nucleotides, the CDR3 is TGTGCCAGCAGCGTAGGGGACAGCTACGAGCAGTACTTC. Based on the CDR3 plus reference TRBV9 and TRBJ2-7, the full variable domain is DSGVTQTPKHLITATGQRVTLRCSPRSGDLSVYWYQQSLDQGLQFLIQYYNGEERAKGNILERFSAQQFPDLHSELNLSSLELGDSALYFCASSVGDSYEQYFGPGTRLTVT.

This clonotype was counted many times. This chain uses TRBV11-2 with TRBJ2-7; tentatively, D is TRBD2 (5 bases). Trimming took 1 base from V and 5 from J, leaving 9 bases between them. The CDR3 is 13 residues long. CDR1 SGHAT and CDR2 FQNNGV come from the germline V gene. The DNA for the CDR3 is TGTGCCAGCAGCTTAGGGAGGCTAGACGAGCAGTACTTC. Protein sequence: CASSLGRLDEQYF.

This clonotype came up many times. The chain has TRBV12-3 or TRBV12-4 and TRBJ2-3, with 7 nucleotides matching TRBD2. The CDR3 loop spans 14 amino acids. V lost 5 bases, J lost 8 bases, and 10 bases stayed unmatched. For the CDR3, the DNA is TGTGCCAGCAGTCCCCTCGCGTTAGCGGGTACGCAGTATTTT. It specifies CASSPLALAGTQYF.

This clonotype was seen at least ten times. The junction differs from germline at one of its ends, possibly a read error. V gene TRBV7-9 combines with J gene TRBJ2-7; D is uncertain. The germline gives CDR1 SEHNR, CDR2 FQNEAQ (reference sequence). CDR3 length equals 14 residues. The CDR3 protein is CASSLLGISSEQYF. Written as DNA, the CDR3 is TGTGCCAGCAGCTTGCTAGGTATTTCCTCCGAGCAGTACTTC.

The rearrangement uses TRBV20-1 and TRBJ2-5; 10 positions agree with TRBD2. This CDR3 comprises 15 residues. V was pared by 6 bases and J by 0 bases, with 7 bases of the junction left unmatched. In germline, CDR1 is DFQATT, CDR2 SNEGSKA (reference sequence). The CDR3 sequence: CSARDSGRNQETQYF. The CDR3 DNA is TGCAGTGCGCGGGATAGCGGGAGGAACCAAGAGACCCAGTACTTC.

This clonotype was seen ten or more times. V gene TRBV2 combines with J gene TRBJ2-2; D perhaps matches TRBD1 (7 bases). The CDR3 extends over 16 amino acids. CDR1 is SNHLY and CDR2 is FYNNEI in the germline V gene. V was pared by 5 bases and J by 0 bases, with 13 bases between. CDR3 bases: TGTGCCAGCAGTCCGCAGGGGGGTCCGAACACCGGGGAGCTGTTTTTT. This sequence encodes CASSPQGGPNTGELFF.

This clonotype was observed at least ten times. V usage is TRBV2 and J usage is TRBJ2-7; 12 nucleotides align to TRBD2. J lost 0 bases, V lost 5 bases, and 2 bases had no gene match. The germline V gene encodes CDR1 SNHLY and CDR2 FYNNEI. CDR3 length: 15 amino acids. The CDR3 protein is CASSWTSGTSYEQYF. CDR3 nucleotide sequence: TGTGCCAGCAGTTGGACTAGCGGGACCTCCTACGAGCAGTACTTC. The entire variable domain, with the rest obtained from reference TRBV2 and TRBJ2-7, is as follows: EPEVTQTPSHQVTQMGQEVILRCVPISNHLYFYWYRQILGQKVEFLVSFYNNEISEKSEIFDDQFSVERPDGSNFTLKIRSTKLEDSAMYFCASSWTSGTSYEQYFGPGTRLTVT.

Comments on this clonotype: A much bigger clone sits one base away, suggesting this may be a read error. The V call is TRBV28, the J call TRBJ1-2; maybe TRBD1 (6 bases). CDR1 MDHEN and CDR2 SYDVKM come from the germline V gene. The length of the CDR3 is 12 residues. The CDR3 DNA sequence: TGTGCCGGCAGTGCAGGGGTCTATGGCTACACCTTC. It translates to CAGSAGVYGYTF.

This clonotype was counted only a few times. The V call is TRBV7-9, the J call TRBJ2-2, with 8 bases that match TRBD1. The V gene end was trimmed by 1 base and the J gene end by 1 base; junction bases not matched to a gene: 2. The CDR3 is made up of 16 amino acids. Germline V lookup: CDR1 SEHNR, CDR2 FQNEAQ (reference sequence). The CDR3 DNA reads TGTGCCAGCAGCTTAGTGGGGACAGGGAACACCGGGGAGCTGTTTTTT. Encoded protein: CASSLVGTGNTGELFF.

This clonotype was recorded at least ten times. V usage is TRBV28 and J usage is TRBJ2-1; 15 bases align to TRBD2. With 4 bases clipped from V and 8 bases from J, the junction kept 9 bases outside the gene matches. This CDR3 comprises 17 residues. The germline gives CDR1 MDHEN, CDR2 SYDVKM. CDR3 protein: CASSSRWTSGRGDEQFF. The CDR3 DNA reads as TGTGCCAGCAGTTCTCGATGGACTAGCGGGAGGGGGGATGAGCAGTTCTTC.

In the case of this clonotype: A much more abundant neighbour one base away suggests this may be a read error. The V and J genes are TRBV6-2 or TRBV6-3 and TRBJ2-1; tentative D call: TRBD1 (6 bases). The V end was cut by 8 bases, the J end by 4 bases, with 30 bases between. Germline V gene sequence: CDR1 MNHEY, CDR2 SVGEGT. This CDR3 is built from 19 residues. The CDR3 nucleotides are TGTGCCAGCGGCTTGGACAGAACCCACCATACAATGCTGTACAATGAGCAGTTCTTC. Its translation: CASGLDRTHHTMLYNEQFF.

This clonotype was found many times. The chain is built from TRBV28 and TRBJ2-6; 7 bases map to TRBD1. V was pared by 3 bases and J by 2 bases, with 4 bases of the junction left unmatched. The V gene's germline CDR1 is MDHEN and CDR2 SYDVKM. CDR3 size: 16 residues. The CDR3 spells CASSFETGTGANVLTF. The CDR3, as DNA: TGTGCCAGCAGTTTTGAGACAGGGACTGGGGCCAACGTCCTGACTTTC.